What follows are 10 T cell receptor beta chains derived from one specimen sequenced in a study of early T cells in non-severe SARS-CoV-2 infection. One entry per CDR3 protein results from TCRdb running MiXCR on the 5' RACE reads. The sample comprises 85,000 to 95,000 distinct CDR3 sequences, under 15% of which are singletons, and around 0.5% rests with the top ten. Input material: whole blood. The receptors here all came from an adult who was a healthcare worker with PCR-confirmed SARS-CoV-2 infection or an uninfected control (not recorded which).

The gene calls are TRBV7-2 and TRBJ1-5; 8 bases are shared with TRBD1. The CDR3 extends over 14 amino acids. Germline V lookup: CDR1 SGHTA, CDR2 FQGNSA. V trimming: 4 bases; J trimming: 7 bases; junction bases outside the gene matches: 6. The CDR3 spells CASSSQGAEQPQHF. The CDR3 DNA is TGTGCCAGCAGCTCGCAGGGGGCCGAGCAGCCCCAGCATTTT. Looking up the rest from reference TRBV7-2 and TRBJ1-5 gives the full variable domain: GAGVSQSPSNKVTEKGKDVELRCDPISGHTALYWYRQSLGQGLEFLIYFQGNSAPDKSGLPSDRFSAERTGGSVSTLTIQRTQQEDSAVYLCASSSQGAEQPQHFGDGTRLSIL.

The chain couples TRBV29-1 to TRBJ2-5; the D is unclear. The V gene's germline CDR1 is SQVTM and CDR2 ANQGSEA. V gave up 5 bases and J gave up 1 base, with 11 bases separating them. CDR3 length: 13 amino acids. CDR3 amino acids: CSVRLGIQETQYF. Written as DNA, the CDR3 is TGCAGCGTTAGACTGGGCATCCAAGAGACCCAGTACTTC. Variable domain in full (rest from reference TRBV29-1 and TRBJ2-5): SAVISQKPSRDICQRGTSLTIQCQVDSQVTMMFWYRQQPGQSLTLIATANQGSEATYESGFVIDKFPISRPNLTFSTLTVSNMSPEDSSIYLCSVRLGIQETQYFGPGTRLLVL.

The gene calls are TRBV20-1 and TRBJ2-1; 9 bases agree with TRBD2. The CDR3 runs to 13 residues. The germline V gene encodes CDR1 DFQATT and CDR2 SNEGSKA (reference sequence). V lost 3 bases and J lost 8; bases outside the gene matches: 5. The CDR3, as DNA: TGCAGTGCTAGGGCTAGCGGGGAAGATGAGCAGTTCTTC. It specifies CSARASGEDEQFF.

This sequence joins TRBV6-5 and TRBJ2-5, with D perhaps TRBD1 (6 bases). V lost 5 bases, J lost 1 base, and 17 bases lay in between. Germline lookup yields CDR1 MNHEY and CDR2 SVGAGI. The CDR3 is 16 residues long. The CDR3 DNA is TGTGCCAGCAGTAGGCAGGACAGACCTTTCCAAGAGACCCAGTACTTC. Its protein product is CASSRQDRPFQETQYF.

CDR3 in DNA: TGTGCCAGCAGCTCACCTCGGGGCGGGGGCGCGAACACCGGGGAGCTGTTTTTT. As protein: CASSSPRGGGANTGELFF. The chain employs TRBV13 and TRBJ2-2, with D perhaps TRBD2 (7 bases). V was trimmed by 4 bases and J by 0 bases, leaving 18 bases between them. Per the germline V gene, CDR1 is PRHDT and CDR2 is FYEKMQ (reference sequence). This CDR3 has 18 residues.

V is TRBV6-6 and J is TRBJ2-3; 8 bases are a match to TRBD1. The CDR3 covers 14 residues. The germline CDR1 and CDR2 sequences are MNHNY and SVGAGI (reference sequence). V lost 4 bases to trimming and J lost 3 bases; unmatched junction nucleotides: 3. CDR3 protein: CASSWTGRTDTQYF. The CDR3 DNA is TGTGCCAGCAGTTGGACAGGGAGAACAGATACGCAGTATTTT.

In its sample, this clonotype was seen a few times. The chain recombines TRBV12-3 or TRBV12-4 with TRBJ2-7; no definite D call. V lost 8 bases and J lost 0, with 23 bases in between. The CDR3 sequence is 17 residues long. The CDR3 DNA is TGTGCCAGCGGCCTACGACCCCGGGTCGTGCTCTCCTACGAGCAGTACGTC. Encoded protein: CASGLRPRVVLSYEQYV.

V and J are TRBV5-1 and TRBJ2-3; weak D call: TRBD1 (5 bases). V gave up 4 bases and J gave up 3 bases, with 12 bases separating them. The germline CDR1 and CDR2 sequences are SGHRS and YFSETQ. This CDR3 is 14 amino acids long. CDR3 region: CASSIPTVTDTQYF. CDR3 DNA: TGCGCCAGCAGCATCCCGACAGTAACAGATACGCAGTATTTT. Full variable domain (missing parts from reference TRBV5-1 and TRBJ2-3): KAGVTQTPRYLIKTRGQQVTLSCSPISGHRSVSWYQQTPGQGLQFLFEYFSETQRNKGNFPGRFSGRQFSNSRSEMNVSTLELGDSALYLCASSIPTVTDTQYFGPGTRLTVL.

This clonotype was observed a few times. The J gene is TRBJ2-1, the V gene TRBV11-2; 8 nucleotides align to TRBD2. Trimming took 5 bases from V and 2 from J; bases not matched to a gene: 11. The CDR3 consists of 17 residues. Looked up from germline, CDR1 is SGHAT and CDR2 is FQNNGV. This CDR3 reads CASSASLLRGAYNEQFF. The CDR3 DNA reads TGTGCCAGCAGCGCCTCTTTGTTGCGGGGGGCCTACAATGAGCAGTTCTTC. Full variable domain (missing parts from reference TRBV11-2 and TRBJ2-1): EAGVAQSPRYKIIEKRQSVAFWCNPISGHATLYWYQQILGQGPKLLIQFQNNGVVDDSQLPKDRFSAERLKGVDSTLKIQPAKLEDSAVYLCASSASLLRGAYNEQFFGPGTRLTVL.

This clonotype turned up a few times. The chain carries TRBV11-3 and TRBJ2-3, with no clear D. This CDR3 comprises 16 residues. CDR1 is SGHNT and CDR2 is YENEEA in the germline V gene. Trimming took off 1 base at V and 0 bases at J, with 11 bases between the two ends. CDR3 DNA sequence: TGTGCCAGCAGCTTAGCGGCGTCCGCTAGCACAGATACGCAGTATTTT. This codes for CASSLAASASTDTQYF.